The 13 T cell receptor beta chains listed next were all sequenced from one sample in a study of cytomegalovirus exposure and HLA in healthy donors (TCRdb year 2017). Library preparation used the immunoSEQ multiplex PCR assay. The multiplex PCR relied on a mix of 60 forward primers for TCR Vbeta segments and 13 reverse primers for TCR Jbeta segments. The table comes from immuneACCESS by way of TCRdb, which keeps in-frame sequences with V and J called. Part of the clones is missing from these tables; in studies checked, under half for an unresolved V gene and the rest for unknown reasons. This sample gives 65,000 to 95,000 clones in total; roughly 78% of them show up just once. Together, the top ten hold approximately 2.7% of the sample. Sample: PBMCs. All receptors come from a male donor in good health and CMV-seropositive.

The rearrangement uses TRBV5-1 and TRBJ2-5; 8 bases agree with TRBD2. The germline V gene has CDR1 SGHRS and CDR2 YFSETQ. CDR3 length: 15 residues. Trimming removed 4 bases from V and 5 bases from J; junction bases left unmatched: 10. CDR3: CASSGGLAGWETQYF. Written as DNA, the CDR3 is TGCGCCAGCAGCGGCGGGCTAGCGGGTTGGGAGACCCAGTACTTC.

This chain joins TRBV5-1 and TRBJ2-1; 8 bases agree with TRBD2. The CDR3 extends over 15 amino acids. V lost 3 bases to trimming and J lost 0 bases; unmatched junction nucleotides: 2. Germline-derived CDR1 and CDR2 are SGHRS and YFSETQ. DNA for the CDR3: TGCGCCAGCAGCTGGAGCGGGAGCTCCTACAATGAGCAGTTCTTC. Translating gives CASSWSGSSYNEQFF.

This sequence joins TRBV14 and TRBJ2-5, with 10 bases that match TRBD1. The end of the DNA is better explained by TRBJ2-7, so the J call may be wrong. The germline CDR1 and CDR2 sequences are SGHDN and FVKESK. The CDR3 has 14 amino acids. The CDR3 loop is CASSRDRGSYEQYF. CDR3 nucleotides: TGTGCCAGCAGCCGGGACAGGGGATCCTACGAGCAGTACTTC.

The rearrangement joins TRBV2 to TRBJ2-4; D possibly corresponds to TRBD1 (5 bases). Trimming cost V 8 bases and J 4 bases, with 18 bases left between them. The germline gives CDR1 SNHLY, CDR2 FYNNEI. The CDR3 runs to 15 residues. The CDR3 sequence: CASSPPGGAKNIQYF. As DNA, the CDR3 is TGTGCCAGCTCGCCACCAGGTGGGGCAAAAAACATTCAGTACTTC.

The chain's CDR3 is CASSPTGRGEKLFF. The CDR3 DNA reads as TGTGCCAGCTCACCAACGGGGAGAGGTGAAAAACTGTTTTTT. The rearrangement uses TRBV18 and TRBJ1-4; no clear D gene. Germline CDR1 is KGHSH and CDR2 is LQKENI. V was trimmed by 2 bases and J by 7 bases, leaving 11 bases between them. CDR3 length: 14 amino acids.

The chain couples TRBV28 to TRBJ1-5; 9 positions match TRBD1. This CDR3 is 14 amino acids long. Trimming at V came to 7 bases and at J to 4 bases, leaving 5 bases not matched to a gene. Germline CDR1 MDHEN, CDR2 SYDVKM. The CDR3 sequence is CASIRGQGNQPQHF. CDR3 bases: TGTGCCAGCATAAGGGGACAGGGAAATCAGCCCCAGCATTTT.

This clone was recorded a few times. The V gene is TRBV6-4, the J gene TRBJ2-1; TRBD1 matches 9 bases. Germline V gene data show CDR1 as MRHNA and CDR2 as SNTAGT. CDR3 length equals 15 residues. Trimming removed 2 bases from V and 1 base from J; junction bases left unmatched: 0. The CDR3 nucleotides are TGTGCCAGCAGTGACGGGACAGGGTCCTACAATGAGCAGTTCTTC. It yields the protein CASSDGTGSYNEQFF.

This chain links TRBV11-2 with TRBJ2-3; D is ambiguous. CDR1 is SGHAT and CDR2 is FQNNGV in the germline V gene. The CDR3 consists of 12 residues. V dropped 4 bases and J dropped 2 bases, with 4 bases sitting between them. The CDR3 DNA reads TGTGCCAGCAGCTATATCACAGATACGCAGTATTTT. Encoded protein: CASSYITDTQYF.

This chain connects TRBV4-1 to TRBJ1-3; tentative D call: TRBD1 (6 bases). The length of the CDR3 is 16 residues. Germline V gene lookup returns CDR1 MGHRA and CDR2 YSYEKL. Trimming shortened V by 3 bases and J by 2 bases, and 14 bases separated the two germline ends. CDR3 nucleotide sequence: TGCGCCAGCAGCCAGATCGGACAGCGGACTGGAAACACCATATATTTT. Its protein product is CASSQIGQRTGNTIYF.

The chain combines TRBV9 with TRBJ2-5; 9 positions agree with TRBD2. Trimming cost V 7 bases and J 1 base; bases outside gene matches: 2. In germline, CDR1 is SGDLS, CDR2 YYNGEE. The length of the CDR3 is 13 residues. The CDR3 here is CASGGLAQETQYF. The CDR3 DNA follows: TGTGCCAGCGGGGGACTAGCCCAAGAGACCCAGTACTTC.

This rearrangement joins TRBV11-2 to TRBJ1-1; TRBD1 aligns across 8 bases. CDR3 size: 15 residues. Trimming took 5 bases from V and 0 from J; bases not matched to a gene: 5. In germline, CDR1 is SGHAT, CDR2 FQNNGV. CDR3 loop: CASSLRQGMNTEAFF. For the CDR3, the DNA is TGTGCCAGCAGCCTCAGACAGGGGATGAACACTGAAGCTTTCTTT.

The chain uses TRBV5-1 and TRBJ2-3; 7 bases map to TRBD1. This CDR3 comprises 15 residues. J lost 2 bases, V lost 4 bases, and 7 bases had no gene match. Germline CDR1 is SGHRS and CDR2 is YFSETQ. DNA for the CDR3: TGCGCCAGCAGCCTGGGACAGCCAAACACAGATACGCAGTATTTT. This codes for CASSLGQPNTDTQYF.

The chain uses TRBV2 and TRBJ1-2; TRBD1 agrees at 9 bases. The CDR3 runs 16 residues. Germline V CDR1 and CDR2: SNHLY, FYNNEI. V was clipped by 6 bases and J by 4 bases; unmatched bases: 12. The CDR3 loop reads CASSPRTGDQLYGYTF. Written as DNA, the CDR3 is TGTGCCAGCAGCCCGAGGACAGGGGACCAACTCTATGGCTACACCTTC.